Listed here is a single T cell receptor (beta chain). This sample is part of a study of shared T cell receptors in the human thymus. The CDR3 spans 15 residues. V lost 3 bases and J lost 3, with 10 bases in between. CDR1 and CDR2 from the germline V gene are SGDLS and YYNGEE. The method was immunoSEQ multiplex PCR; TCRdb's version includes in-frame clones alone and lacks a portion of them. The table includes some 640,000 clones, over 75% detected once. The same sample was also used in a study of human thymus T cells. That paper notes: The donor group consisted of healthy Finnish infants who were having corrective surgery for congenital heart defects. Thymus tissue for the work was resected from patients undergoing corrective heart surgery. Related research described thymic repertoires that were highly overlapping among unrelated individuals.

Source material: thymocytes. The V and J genes are TRBV9 and TRBJ2-6; D might be TRBD1 (5 bases). The TCR originated in a boy less than two years old with a congenital heart defect. CDR3 sequence (DNA): TGTGCCAGCAGCGCGCCGCAGGGTGGGGCCAACGTCCTGACTTTC. It yields the protein CASSAPQGGANVLTF. The full variable domain, rest sourced from reference TRBV9 and TRBJ2-6, is DSGVTQTPKHLITATGQRVTLRCSPRSGDLSVYWYQQSLDQGLQFLIQYYNGEERAKGNILERFSAQQFPDLHSELNLSSLELGDSALYFCASSAPQGGANVLTFGAGSRLTVL.